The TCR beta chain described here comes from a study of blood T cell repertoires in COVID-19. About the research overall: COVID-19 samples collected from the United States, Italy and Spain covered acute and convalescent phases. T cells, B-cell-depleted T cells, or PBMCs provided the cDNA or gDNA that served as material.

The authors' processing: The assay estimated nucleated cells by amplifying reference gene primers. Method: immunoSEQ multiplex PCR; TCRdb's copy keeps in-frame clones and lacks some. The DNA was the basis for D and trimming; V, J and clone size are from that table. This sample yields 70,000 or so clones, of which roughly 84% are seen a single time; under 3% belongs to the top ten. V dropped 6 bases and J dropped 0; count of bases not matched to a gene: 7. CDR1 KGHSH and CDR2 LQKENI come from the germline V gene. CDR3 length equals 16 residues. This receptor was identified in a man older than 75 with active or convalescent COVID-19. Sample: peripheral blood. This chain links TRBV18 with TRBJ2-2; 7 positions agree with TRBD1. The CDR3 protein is CASSARDSANTGELFF. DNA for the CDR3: TGTGCCAGCTCGGCAAGGGACAGCGCGAACACCGGGGAGCTGTTTTTT. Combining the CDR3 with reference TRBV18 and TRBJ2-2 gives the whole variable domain NAGVMQNPRHLVRRRGQEARLRCSPMKGHSHVYWYRQLPEEGLKFMVYLQKENIIDESGMPKERFSAEFPKEGPSILRIQQVVRGDSAAYFCASSARDSANTGELFFGEGSRLTVL.